The sequence of this T cell receptor beta chain was determined in a study of blood T cell repertoires in COVID-19. Authors' methods: Amplifying reference gene primers gave estimates of nucleated cell counts. Some clones are missing from TCRdb's copy, which holds only in-frame ones; the method was immunoSEQ multiplex PCR. That table is the source of V, J and clone size, and D and trimming were worked out from the DNA. Found here are some 200,000 clones, around nine tenths of them singletons; the top ten hold around 0.88%. CDR3 length equals 13 residues. The germline V gene has CDR1 LNHNV and CDR2 YYDKDF (reference sequence). V lost 3 bases and J 9 bases, leaving 9 bases between the germline ends. This clone has just one count.

The TCR sequence derives from a woman younger than 30 who had recovered from COVID-19. The V gene is TRBV15, the J gene TRBJ1-6; D is perhaps TRBD1 (6 bases). The sequenced material came from peripheral blood. CDR3 sequence (DNA): TGTGCCACCAGCAGGGCAGGGGTTTCACCCCTCCACTTT. It is translated as CATSRAGVSPLHF.